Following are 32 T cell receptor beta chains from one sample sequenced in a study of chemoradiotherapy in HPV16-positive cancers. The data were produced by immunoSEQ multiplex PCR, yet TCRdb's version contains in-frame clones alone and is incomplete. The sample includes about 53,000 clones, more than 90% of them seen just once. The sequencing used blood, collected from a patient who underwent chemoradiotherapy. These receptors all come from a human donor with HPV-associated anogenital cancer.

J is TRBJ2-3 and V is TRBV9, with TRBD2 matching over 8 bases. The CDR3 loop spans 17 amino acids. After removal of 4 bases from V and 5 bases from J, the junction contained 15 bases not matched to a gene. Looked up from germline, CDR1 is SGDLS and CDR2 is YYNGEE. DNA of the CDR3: TGTGCCAGCAGCTCCAACTCCGGGACTAGGGAGGTAGATACGCAGTATTTT. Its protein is CASSSNSGTREVDTQYF.

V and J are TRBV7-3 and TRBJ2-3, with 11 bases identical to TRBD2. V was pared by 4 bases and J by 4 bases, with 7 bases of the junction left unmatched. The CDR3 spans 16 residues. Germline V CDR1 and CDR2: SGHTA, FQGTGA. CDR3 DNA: TGTGCCAGCAGCTCGTTACTAGCGGGAGTATCAGATACGCAGTATTTT. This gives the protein CASSSLLAGVSDTQYF.

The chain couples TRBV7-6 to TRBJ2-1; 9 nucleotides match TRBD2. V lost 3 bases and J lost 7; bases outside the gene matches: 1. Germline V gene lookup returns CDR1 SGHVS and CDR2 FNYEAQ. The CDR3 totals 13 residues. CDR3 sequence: CASSFSGSNEQFF. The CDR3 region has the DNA TGTGCCAGCAGCTTTAGCGGGAGTAATGAGCAGTTCTTC. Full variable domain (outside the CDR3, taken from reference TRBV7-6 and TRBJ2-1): GAGVSQSPRYKVTKRGQDVALRCDPISGHVSLYWYRQALGQGPEFLTYFNYEAQQDKSGLPNDRFSAERPEGSISTLTIQRTEQRDSAMYRCASSFSGSNEQFFGPGTRLTVL.

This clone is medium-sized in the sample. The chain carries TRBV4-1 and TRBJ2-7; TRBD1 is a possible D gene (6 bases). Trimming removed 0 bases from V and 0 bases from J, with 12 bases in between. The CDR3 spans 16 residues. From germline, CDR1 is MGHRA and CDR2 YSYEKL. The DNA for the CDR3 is TGCGCCAGCAGCCAAGATCAGGGGTCCCCCTCCTACGAGCAGTACTTC. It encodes CASSQDQGSPSYEQYF.

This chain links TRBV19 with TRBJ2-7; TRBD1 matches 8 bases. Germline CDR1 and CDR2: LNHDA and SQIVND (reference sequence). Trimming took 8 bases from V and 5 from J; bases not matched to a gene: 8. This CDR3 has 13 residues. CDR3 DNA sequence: TGTGCCAGTCCTCCGGACAGGGCCCACGAGCAGTACTTC. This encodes CASPPDRAHEQYF.

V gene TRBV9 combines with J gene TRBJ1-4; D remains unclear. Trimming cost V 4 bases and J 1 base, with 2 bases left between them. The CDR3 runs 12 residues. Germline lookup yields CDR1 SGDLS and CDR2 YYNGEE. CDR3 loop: CASSRTNEKLFF. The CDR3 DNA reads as TGTGCCAGCAGCCGAACTAATGAAAAACTGTTTTTT. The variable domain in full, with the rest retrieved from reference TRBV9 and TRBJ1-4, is DSGVTQTPKHLITATGQRVTLRCSPRSGDLSVYWYQQSLDQGLQFLIQYYNGEERAKGNILERFSAQQFPDLHSELNLSSLELGDSALYFCASSRTNEKLFFGSGTQLSVL.

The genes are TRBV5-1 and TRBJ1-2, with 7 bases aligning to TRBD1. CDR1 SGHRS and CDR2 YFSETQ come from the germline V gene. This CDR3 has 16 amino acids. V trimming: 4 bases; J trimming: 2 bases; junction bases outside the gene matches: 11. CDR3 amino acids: CASSLGTAIANYGYTF. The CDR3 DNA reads TGCGCCAGCAGCCTCGGGACAGCAATCGCCAACTATGGCTACACCTTC.

CDR3 residues: CASSPGTGRDTQYF. As DNA, the CDR3 is TGCGCCAGCAGCCCCGGGACAGGCAGAGATACGCAGTATTTT. This sequence joins TRBV5-1 and TRBJ2-3; 8 bases are shared with TRBD1. This CDR3 is built from 14 residues. The V and J ends lost 4 bases and 5 bases, in that order; junction bases with no gene match: 6. Per the germline V gene, CDR1 is SGHRS and CDR2 is YFSETQ.

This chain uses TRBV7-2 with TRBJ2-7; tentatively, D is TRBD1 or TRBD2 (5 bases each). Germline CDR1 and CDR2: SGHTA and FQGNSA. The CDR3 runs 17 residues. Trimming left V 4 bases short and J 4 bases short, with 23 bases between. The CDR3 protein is CASSSALRGSLIYEQYF. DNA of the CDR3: TGTGCCAGCAGCTCCGCCTTGAGGGGCAGCTTGATTTACGAGCAGTACTTC.

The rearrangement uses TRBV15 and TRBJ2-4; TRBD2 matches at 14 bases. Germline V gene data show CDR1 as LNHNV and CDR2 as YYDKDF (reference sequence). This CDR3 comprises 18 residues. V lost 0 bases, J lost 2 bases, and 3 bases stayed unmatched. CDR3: CATSREGLAGVTKNIQYF. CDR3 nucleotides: TGTGCCACCAGCAGAGAGGGACTAGCGGGAGTCACCAAAAACATTCAGTACTTC.

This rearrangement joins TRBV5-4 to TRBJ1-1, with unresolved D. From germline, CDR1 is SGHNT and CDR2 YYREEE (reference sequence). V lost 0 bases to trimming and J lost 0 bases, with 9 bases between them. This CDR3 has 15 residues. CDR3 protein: CASSLDGRMNTEAFF. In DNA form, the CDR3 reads TGTGCCAGCAGCTTGGACGGCAGAATGAACACTGAAGCTTTCTTT. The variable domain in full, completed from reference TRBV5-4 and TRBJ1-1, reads ETGVTQSPTHLIKTRGQQVTLRCSSQSGHNTVSWYQQALGQGPQFIFQYYREEENGRGNFPPRFSGLQFPNYSSELNVNALELDDSALYLCASSLDGRMNTEAFFGQGTRLTVV.

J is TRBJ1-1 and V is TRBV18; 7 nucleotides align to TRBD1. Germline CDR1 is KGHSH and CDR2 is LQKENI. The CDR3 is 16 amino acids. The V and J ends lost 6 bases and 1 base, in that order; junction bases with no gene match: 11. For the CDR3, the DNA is TGTGCCAGCTCGTCGAGACAGGGTTTATGGAACACTGAAGCTTTCTTT. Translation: CASSSRQGLWNTEAFF.

CDR3 loop: CASSPTRVSTDTQYF. The CDR3, as DNA: TGTGCCAGCTCACCGACTAGGGTGTCGACAGATACGCAGTATTTT. The J gene is TRBJ2-3, the V gene TRBV18; D is perhaps TRBD2 (6 bases). The CDR3 sequence is 15 residues long. The ends were cut back, 3 bases at V and 3 bases at J, with 13 bases in the middle. Germline V CDR1 and CDR2: KGHSH, LQKENI.

The CDR3 nucleotides are TGTGCCAGCAGTTCTGGACCCGACACTGAAGCTTTCTTT. Its protein is CASSSGPDTEAFF. The chain carries TRBV5-5 and TRBJ1-1; D not certain. The CDR3 loop spans 13 amino acids. From germline, CDR1 is SGHKS and CDR2 YYEKEE (reference sequence). Trimming pared 5 bases from V and 3 bases from J, leaving 11 bases between.

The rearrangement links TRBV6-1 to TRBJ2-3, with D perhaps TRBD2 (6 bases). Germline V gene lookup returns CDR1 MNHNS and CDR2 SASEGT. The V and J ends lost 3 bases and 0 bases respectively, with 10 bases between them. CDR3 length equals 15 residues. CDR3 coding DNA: TGTGCCAGCAGTGAGATTAGCGGTAGCACAGATACGCAGTATTTT. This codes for CASSEISGSTDTQYF.

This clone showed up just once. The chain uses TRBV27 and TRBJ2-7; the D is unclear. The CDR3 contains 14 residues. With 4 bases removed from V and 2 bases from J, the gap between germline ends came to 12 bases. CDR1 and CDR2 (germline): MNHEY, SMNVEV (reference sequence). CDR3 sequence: CASSSAQPPYEQYF. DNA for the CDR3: TGTGCCAGCAGTTCGGCCCAACCACCCTACGAGCAGTACTTC.

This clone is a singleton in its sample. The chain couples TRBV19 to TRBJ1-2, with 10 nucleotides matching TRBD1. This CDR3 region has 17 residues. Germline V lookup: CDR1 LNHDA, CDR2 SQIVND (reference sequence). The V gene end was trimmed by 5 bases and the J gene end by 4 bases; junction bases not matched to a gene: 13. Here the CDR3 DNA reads TGTGCCAGTAGTCTCGGGACAGGGGTCCCTAACGCCTATGGCTACACCTTC. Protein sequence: CASSLGTGVPNAYGYTF.

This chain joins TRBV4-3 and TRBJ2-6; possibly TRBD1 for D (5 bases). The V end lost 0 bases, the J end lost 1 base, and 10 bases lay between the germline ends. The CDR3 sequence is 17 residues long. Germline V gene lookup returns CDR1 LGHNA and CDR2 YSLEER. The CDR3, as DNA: TGCGCCAGCAGCCAAGAGTCAGGGCATTCTGGGGCCAACGTCCTGACTTTC. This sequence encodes CASSQESGHSGANVLTF.

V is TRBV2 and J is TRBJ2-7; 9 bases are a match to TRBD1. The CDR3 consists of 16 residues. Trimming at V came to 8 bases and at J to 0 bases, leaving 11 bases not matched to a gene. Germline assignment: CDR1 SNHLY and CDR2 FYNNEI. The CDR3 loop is CASVGDRVVPSYEQYF. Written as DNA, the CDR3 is TGTGCCAGCGTGGGGGACAGGGTAGTCCCCTCCTACGAGCAGTACTTC.

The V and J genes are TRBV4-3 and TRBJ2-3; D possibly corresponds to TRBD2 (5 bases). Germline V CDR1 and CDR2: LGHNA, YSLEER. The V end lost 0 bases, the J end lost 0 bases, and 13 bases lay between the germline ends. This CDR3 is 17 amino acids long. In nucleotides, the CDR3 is TGCGCCAGCAGCCAAGAAGGGAGTGCGAGAAGCACAGATACGCAGTATTTT. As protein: CASSQEGSARSTDTQYF.

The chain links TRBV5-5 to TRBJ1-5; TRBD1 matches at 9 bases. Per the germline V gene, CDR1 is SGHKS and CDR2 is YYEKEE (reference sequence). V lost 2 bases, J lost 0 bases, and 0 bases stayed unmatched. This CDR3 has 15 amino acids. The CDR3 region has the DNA TGTGCCAGCAGCTTACAGGGGGCTAGCAATCAGCCCCAGCATTTT. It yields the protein CASSLQGASNQPQHF.

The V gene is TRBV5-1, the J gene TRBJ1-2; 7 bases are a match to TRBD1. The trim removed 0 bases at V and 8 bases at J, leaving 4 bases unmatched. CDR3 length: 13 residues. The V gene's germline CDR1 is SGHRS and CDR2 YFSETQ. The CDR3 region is CASSLANRGGYTF. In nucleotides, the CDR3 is TGCGCCAGCAGCTTGGCAAACAGGGGCGGCTACACCTTC. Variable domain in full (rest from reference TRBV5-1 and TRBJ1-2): KAGVTQTPRYLIKTRGQQVTLSCSPISGHRSVSWYQQTPGQGLQFLFEYFSETQRNKGNFPGRFSGRQFSNSRSEMNVSTLELGDSALYLCASSLANRGGYTFGSGTRLTVV.

CDR3 DNA: TGTGCCAGCAGTTCCTCGGGACTAGCTAGGGATGAGCAGTTCTTC. The encoded protein is CASSSSGLARDEQFF. V is TRBV5-4 and J is TRBJ2-1; 9 bases line up with TRBD2. After removal of 5 bases from V and 8 bases from J, the junction contained 11 bases not matched to a gene. Germline V gives CDR1 SGHNT, CDR2 YYREEE (reference sequence). The CDR3 runs 15 residues.

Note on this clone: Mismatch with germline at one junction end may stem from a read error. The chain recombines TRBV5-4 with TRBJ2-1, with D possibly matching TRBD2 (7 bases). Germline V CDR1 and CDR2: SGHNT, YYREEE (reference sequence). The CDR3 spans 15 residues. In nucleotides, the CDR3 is TGTACCAGCAGCTTGGGGGGGGCTTTCTACAATGAGCAGTTCTTC. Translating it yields CTSSLGGAFYNEQFF.

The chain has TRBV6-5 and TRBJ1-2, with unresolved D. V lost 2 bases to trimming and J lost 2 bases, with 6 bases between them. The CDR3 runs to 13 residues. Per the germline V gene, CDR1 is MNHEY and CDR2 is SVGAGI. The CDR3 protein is CASSYGVNYGYTF. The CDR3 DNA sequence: TGTGCCAGCAGTTACGGAGTGAACTATGGCTACACCTTC.

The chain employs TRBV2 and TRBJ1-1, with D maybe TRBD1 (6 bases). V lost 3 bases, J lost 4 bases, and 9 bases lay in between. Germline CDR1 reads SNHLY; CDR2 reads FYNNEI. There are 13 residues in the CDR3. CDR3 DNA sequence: TGTGCCAGCAGTGAGTCCAGGGGCACTGAAGCTTTCTTT. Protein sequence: CASSESRGTEAFF.

The CDR3 DNA follows: TGCAGCGTACCCGGGACAGGGAACCGAGGGACCCAGTACTTC. Translated: CSVPGTGNRGTQYF. The chain couples TRBV29-1 to TRBJ2-5, with 9 bases aligning to TRBD1. V was clipped by 6 bases and J by 7 bases; unmatched bases: 12. Germline V CDR1 and CDR2: SQVTM, ANQGSEA. This CDR3 contains 14 residues. Filled out from reference TRBV29-1 and TRBJ2-5, the complete variable domain reads SAVISQKPSRDICQRGTSLTIQCQVDSQVTMMFWYRQQPGQSLTLIATANQGSEATYESGFVIDKFPISRPNLTFSTLTVSNMSPEDSSIYLCSVPGTGNRGTQYFGPGTRLLVL.

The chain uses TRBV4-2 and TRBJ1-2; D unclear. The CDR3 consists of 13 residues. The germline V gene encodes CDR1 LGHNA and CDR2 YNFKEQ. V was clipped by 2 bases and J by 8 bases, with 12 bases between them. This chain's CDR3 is CASSQLGVEGYTF. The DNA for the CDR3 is TGTGCCAGCAGCCAATTAGGTGTAGAGGGCTACACCTTC.

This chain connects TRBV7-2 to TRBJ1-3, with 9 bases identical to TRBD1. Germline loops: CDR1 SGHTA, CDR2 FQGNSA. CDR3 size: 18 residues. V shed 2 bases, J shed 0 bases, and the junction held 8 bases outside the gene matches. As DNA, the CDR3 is TGTGCCAGCAGCTTATCGCTAAAGGACAGGGGCTCTGGAAACACCATATATTTT. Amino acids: CASSLSLKDRGSGNTIYF.

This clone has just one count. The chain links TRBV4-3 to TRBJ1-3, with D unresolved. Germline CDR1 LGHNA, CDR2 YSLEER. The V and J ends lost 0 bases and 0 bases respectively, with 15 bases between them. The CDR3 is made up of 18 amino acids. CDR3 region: CASSQDPDKIYSGNTIYF. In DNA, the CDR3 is TGCGCCAGCAGCCAAGATCCCGACAAAATTTACTCTGGAAACACCATATATTTT.

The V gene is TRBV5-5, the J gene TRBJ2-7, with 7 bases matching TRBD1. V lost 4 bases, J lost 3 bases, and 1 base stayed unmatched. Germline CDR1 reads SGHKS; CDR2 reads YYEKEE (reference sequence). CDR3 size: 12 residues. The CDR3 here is CASSRDSYEQYF. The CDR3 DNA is TGTGCCAGCAGCAGGGACAGCTACGAGCAGTACTTC.

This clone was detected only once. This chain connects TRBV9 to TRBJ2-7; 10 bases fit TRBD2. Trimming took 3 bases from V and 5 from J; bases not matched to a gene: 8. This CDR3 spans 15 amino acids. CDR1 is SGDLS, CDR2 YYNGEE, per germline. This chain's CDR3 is CASSDPSGSTDEQYF. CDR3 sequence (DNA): TGTGCCAGCAGCGACCCTAGCGGGAGTACCGACGAGCAGTACTTC.